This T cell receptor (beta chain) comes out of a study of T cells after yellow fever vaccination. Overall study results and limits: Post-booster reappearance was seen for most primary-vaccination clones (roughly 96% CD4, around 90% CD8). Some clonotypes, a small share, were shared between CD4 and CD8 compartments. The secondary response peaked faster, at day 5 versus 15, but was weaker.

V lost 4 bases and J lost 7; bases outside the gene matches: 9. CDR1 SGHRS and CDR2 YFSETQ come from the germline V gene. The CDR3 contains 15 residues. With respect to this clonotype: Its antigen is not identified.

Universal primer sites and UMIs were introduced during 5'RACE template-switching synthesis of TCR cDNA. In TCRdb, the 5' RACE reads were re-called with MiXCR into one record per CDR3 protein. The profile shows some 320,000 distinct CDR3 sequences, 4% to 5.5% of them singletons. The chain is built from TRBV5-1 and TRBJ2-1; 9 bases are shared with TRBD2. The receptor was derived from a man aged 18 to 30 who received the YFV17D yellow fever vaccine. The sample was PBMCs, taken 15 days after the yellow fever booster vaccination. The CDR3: CASSDRAGGYNEQFF. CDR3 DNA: TGCGCCAGCAGCGACCGTGCGGGGGGGTATAATGAGCAGTTCTTC.